This T cell receptor (beta chain) was identified during a study of blood T cell repertoires in COVID-19. Overall study context: The analysed material was cDNA or gDNA that came from T cells, B-cell-depleted T cells, or PBMCs.

CDR3 length: 15 amino acids. Trimming cost V 0 bases and J 3 bases, with 13 bases left between them. In germline, CDR1 is SGHRS, CDR2 YFSETQ. Source study methods: Amplification from reference gene primers served as the basis for estimated nucleated cell counts. The data were produced by immunoSEQ multiplex PCR, yet TCRdb's version contains in-frame clones alone and is incomplete. The V and J calls and clone size are taken from that table; D and trimming were inferred from the DNA. Found here are 310,000 or so clones, roughly 86% of them singletons; the top ten hold under 2%. Sequencing used peripheral blood. This sequence joins TRBV5-1 and TRBJ2-7; weak D call: TRBD2 (5 bases). This clonotype originated in a woman between 50 and 59 years old with acute or convalescent COVID-19. Here the CDR3 reads CASSLEAGILYEQYF. The DNA for the CDR3 is TGCGCCAGCAGCTTGGAAGCCGGGATTCTCTACGAGCAGTACTTC.